These T cell receptor beta chains were read from a single sample in a study of cytomegalovirus exposure and HLA in healthy donors. TCRdb's table, derived via immunoSEQ multiplex PCR, lists solely in-frame clones and lacks some. Among approximately 170,000 clones listed, around two thirds were seen once. Sequenced input: PBMCs. Source of these receptors: a man aged 50 to 59 in good health and CMV-seronegative. Both conserved end residues are part of each CDR3. D genes are given only for firm matches. Size tells how often a clone was seen (once, few, many) or the class of an expanded clone, and some rows leave it out.

v_call: TRBV7-2
clone_size: .
d_call: .
j_call: TRBJ1-2
cdr3_nt: TGTGCCAGCACCCGGGACACCCACTATGGCTACACCTTC
cdr3_aa: CASTRDTHYGYTF

v_call: TRBV2
clone_size: .
d_call: .
j_call: TRBJ2-3
cdr3_nt: TGTGCCAGCAGTGAAAGGGTCTTGAGAGGGTCCACAGATACGCAGTATTTT
cdr3_aa: CASSERVLRGSTDTQYF

v_call: TRBV11-2
clone_size: .
d_call: .
j_call: TRBJ1-2
cdr3_nt: TGTGCCAGCAGCCCAAGACAGAGGGCGGGGGGCTACACCTTC
cdr3_aa: CASSPRQRAGGYTF

v_call: TRBV19
clone_size: .
d_call: TRBD1
j_call: TRBJ1-6
cdr3_nt: TGTGCCAGTAGTATAGTCCAGGGGGCGGTGAATTCACCCCTCCACTTT
cdr3_aa: CASSIVQGAVNSPLHF

v_call: TRBV5-4
clone_size: .
d_call: TRBD1
j_call: TRBJ1-2
cdr3_nt: TGTGCCAGCAGCTGGGACAGGGACCACTATGGCTACACCTTC
cdr3_aa: CASSWDRDHYGYTF

v_call: TRBV27
clone_size: few
d_call: TRBD1
j_call: TRBJ2-7
cdr3_nt: TGTGCCAGCAGTTTATGGGGGACAGATAACGAGCAGTACTTC
cdr3_aa: CASSLWGTDNEQYF

v_call: TRBV6-1
clone_size: .
d_call: TRBD1
j_call: TRBJ1-1
cdr3_nt: TGTGCCAGCAGGGACACAGGGGCGCGGGACACTGAAGCTTTCTTT
cdr3_aa: CASRDTGARDTEAFF

v_call: TRBV27
clone_size: .
d_call: .
j_call: TRBJ1-5
cdr3_nt: TGTGCCAGCAGTCCAAGGGGCGGTAGAGTTAATCAGCCCCAGCATTTT
cdr3_aa: CASSPRGGRVNQPQHF

v_call: TRBV5-1
clone_size: .
d_call: TRBD1
j_call: TRBJ1-4
cdr3_nt: TGCGCCAGCAGTCGAACAGGGGCAACTAATGAAAAACTGTTTTTT
cdr3_aa: CASSRTGATNEKLFF

v_call: TRBV13
clone_size: .
d_call: .
j_call: TRBJ1-3
cdr3_nt: TGTGCCAGCAGCTTGACAGCGGGTTCTGGAAACACCATATATTTT
cdr3_aa: CASSLTAGSGNTIYF

v_call: TRBV19
clone_size: .
d_call: TRBD1
j_call: TRBJ1-1
cdr3_nt: TGTGCCAGTAGTTACCAGACAGGGGGAGGAACTGAAGCTTTCTTT
cdr3_aa: CASSYQTGGGTEAFF

v_call: TRBV7-2
clone_size: .
d_call: TRBD2
j_call: TRBJ2-3
cdr3_nt: TGTGCCAGCAGCCTAGGGACTAGCGGGTGGGGGGATACGCAGTATTTT
cdr3_aa: CASSLGTSGWGDTQYF

v_call: TRBV7-3
clone_size: .
d_call: TRBD2
j_call: TRBJ2-1
cdr3_nt: TGTGCCAGCAGCCCCGGGACTAGCGGGGACAATGAGCAGTTCTTC
cdr3_aa: CASSPGTSGDNEQFF

v_call: TRBV5-4
clone_size: .
d_call: TRBD2
j_call: TRBJ2-7
cdr3_nt: TGTGCCAGCAGTATCAGCGGGGGGCGAGAGCAGTACTTC
cdr3_aa: CASSISGGREQYF

v_call: TRBV6-5
clone_size: .
d_call: TRBD1
j_call: TRBJ1-3
cdr3_nt: TGTGCCAGCAGTCGGACAGGCGAATTTGGAAACACCATATATTTT
cdr3_aa: CASSRTGEFGNTIYF

v_call: TRBV6-1
clone_size: .
d_call: TRBD1
j_call: TRBJ2-2
cdr3_nt: TGTGCCAGCAGGGGGACAGGGGGCAACGGGGAGCTGTTTTTT
cdr3_aa: CASRGTGGNGELFF

v_call: TRBV20-1
clone_size: few
d_call: .
j_call: TRBJ1-2
cdr3_nt: TGCAGTGCTAGGGGTCAGGGTGGCTACACCTTC
cdr3_aa: CSARGQGGYTF

v_call: TRBV2
clone_size: .
d_call: TRBD1
j_call: TRBJ1-1
cdr3_nt: TGTGCCAGCGGGGACAGGGGAGGAACTGAAGCTTTCTTT
cdr3_aa: CASGDRGGTEAFF

v_call: TRBV5-1
clone_size: .
d_call: TRBD2
j_call: TRBJ2-3
cdr3_nt: TGCGCCAGCAGCTTATCGACTAGCGGGGGGCAGGGGGATACGCAGTATTTT
cdr3_aa: CASSLSTSGGQGDTQYF

v_call: TRBV28
clone_size: .
d_call: TRBD1
j_call: TRBJ2-7
cdr3_nt: TGTGCCAGCAGTTTACCAGGGGGACAGGCCTACGAGCAGTACTTC
cdr3_aa: CASSLPGGQAYEQYF

v_call: TRBV19
clone_size: .
d_call: TRBD1
j_call: TRBJ2-3
cdr3_nt: TGTGCCAGTAGCCCTCTGGGACAGGGTCCGATCTATACGCAGTATTTT
cdr3_aa: CASSPLGQGPIYTQYF

v_call: TRBV7-9
clone_size: few
d_call: TRBD1
j_call: TRBJ2-7
cdr3_nt: TGTGCCAGCAGCTTCGAGAGGGGGCTTTACGAGCAGTACTTC
cdr3_aa: CASSFERGLYEQYF

v_call: TRBV7-9
clone_size: .
d_call: .
j_call: TRBJ2-2
cdr3_nt: TGTGCCAGCAGCGTTAAAGTAGGAGTCCGGGGCGGGGAGCTGTTTTTT
cdr3_aa: CASSVKVGVRGGELFF

v_call: TRBV11-3
clone_size: .
d_call: TRBD1
j_call: TRBJ1-1
cdr3_nt: TGTGCCAGCAGCCCCCTACAGGGGCACACTGAAGCTTTCTTT
cdr3_aa: CASSPLQGHTEAFF

v_call: TRBV5-1
clone_size: .
d_call: .
j_call: TRBJ2-6
cdr3_nt: TGCGCCAGCAGCTCGGCTACAGGGATGGTAGGGGCCAACGTCCTGACTTTC
cdr3_aa: CASSSATGMVGANVLTF

v_call: TRBV6-5
clone_size: .
d_call: .
j_call: TRBJ2-7
cdr3_nt: TGTGCCAGCAGTCTTACAGGCTCCTACGAGCAGTACTTC
cdr3_aa: CASSLTGSYEQYF

v_call: TRBV21-1
clone_size: few
d_call: .
j_call: TRBJ1-6
cdr3_nt: TGTGCCAGCAGCGACCTGATAGGGAGACCCCTCCACTTT
cdr3_aa: CASSDLIGRPLHF

v_call: TRBV5-1
clone_size: .
d_call: TRBD2
j_call: TRBJ2-7
cdr3_nt: TGCGCCAGCAGCTTCGCTAGCGGGGGGGCCTACGAGCAGTACTTC
cdr3_aa: CASSFASGGAYEQYF

v_call: TRBV7-9
clone_size: .
d_call: .
j_call: TRBJ1-6
cdr3_nt: TGTGCCAGCAGCTTAATGCAGGGAACTTCACCCCTCCACTTT
cdr3_aa: CASSLMQGTSPLHF

v_call: TRBV12-5
clone_size: .
d_call: .
j_call: TRBJ1-6
cdr3_nt: TGTGCTAGTGGTTCGTCCTCGAGCGGGTCACCCCTCCACTTT
cdr3_aa: CASGSSSSGSPLHF

v_call: TRBV4-3
clone_size: once
d_call: TRBD2
j_call: TRBJ2-3
cdr3_nt: TGCGCCAGCAGTAAGGGACTAACTAGCACAGATACGCAGTATTTT
cdr3_aa: CASSKGLTSTDTQYF

v_call: TRBV7-8
clone_size: once
d_call: .
j_call: TRBJ1-6
cdr3_nt: TGTGCCAGCAGCTTAGCGTTTAGGTCAGGGTGGAATTCACCCCTCCACTTT
cdr3_aa: CASSLAFRSGWNSPLHF

v_call: TRBV4-1
clone_size: .
d_call: .
j_call: TRBJ1-4
cdr3_nt: TGCGCCAGCAGCCCACCGGGAGCGAGTGAGGAAAAACTGTTTTTT
cdr3_aa: CASSPPGASEEKLFF

v_call: TRBV11-2
clone_size: .
d_call: TRBD2
j_call: TRBJ2-3
cdr3_nt: TGTGCCAGCAGCTTAGATCTAGCGGGGGCAGATACGCAGTATTTT
cdr3_aa: CASSLDLAGADTQYF

v_call: TRBV10-3
clone_size: .
d_call: TRBD1
j_call: TRBJ1-6
cdr3_nt: TGTGCCATCAGTGATCGCGGGACAGCGCCTTCGATTAATTCACCCCTCCACTTT
cdr3_aa: CAISDRGTAPSINSPLHF

v_call: TRBV7-2
clone_size: .
d_call: TRBD1
j_call: TRBJ1-5
cdr3_nt: TGTGCCAGCAGCTCGGCAGGGGGCTCCAATCAGCCCCAGCATTTT
cdr3_aa: CASSSAGGSNQPQHF

v_call: TRBV6-5
clone_size: .
d_call: .
j_call: TRBJ1-1
cdr3_nt: TGTGCCAGCACCACGGGGGGGACCACTGAAGCTTTCTTT
cdr3_aa: CASTTGGTTEAFF

v_call: TRBV5-6
clone_size: .
d_call: .
j_call: TRBJ1-5
cdr3_nt: TGTGCCAGCAGCTGGGGGGGGATTAATAGCAATCAGCCCCAGCATTTT
cdr3_aa: CASSWGGINSNQPQHF

v_call: TRBV7-3
clone_size: once
d_call: .
j_call: TRBJ1-6
cdr3_nt: TGTGCCAGCAGCTTAGGCGTAGCTAATTCACCCCTCCACTTT
cdr3_aa: CASSLGVANSPLHF

v_call: TRBV6-5
clone_size: .
d_call: TRBD1
j_call: TRBJ1-6
cdr3_nt: TGTGCCAGCAGTCAGACAGGGGCGCGAAATTCACCCCTCCACTTT
cdr3_aa: CASSQTGARNSPLHF

v_call: TRBV7-2
clone_size: .
d_call: .
j_call: TRBJ2-5
cdr3_nt: TGTGCCAGCAGCCCTGGACGACCGGGGGAGCAGTACTTC
cdr3_aa: CASSPGRPGEQYF

v_call: TRBV19
clone_size: .
d_call: TRBD1
j_call: TRBJ1-6
cdr3_nt: TGTGCCAGTAATCCAACAGGGGGCTTTAATTCACCCCTCCACTTT
cdr3_aa: CASNPTGGFNSPLHF

v_call: TRBV5-4
clone_size: .
d_call: TRBD1
j_call: TRBJ1-4
cdr3_nt: TGTGCCAGCAGCCCCCGTACAGGGGGGAATGAAAAACTGTTTTTT
cdr3_aa: CASSPRTGGNEKLFF

v_call: TRBV5-1
clone_size: .
d_call: .
j_call: TRBJ1-2
cdr3_nt: TGCGCCAGCAGCTTCGTAGGGGGGGAATATGGCTACACCTTC
cdr3_aa: CASSFVGGEYGYTF

v_call: TRBV19
clone_size: .
d_call: TRBD1
j_call: TRBJ1-2
cdr3_nt: TGTGCCAGTAGTATTGAGACAGGGGCGAACTATGGCTACACCTTC
cdr3_aa: CASSIETGANYGYTF

v_call: TRBV5-1
clone_size: few
d_call: TRBD1
j_call: TRBJ1-4
cdr3_nt: TGCGCCAGCGGACAGGGGGCAATAAATGAAAAACTGTTTTTT
cdr3_aa: CASGQGAINEKLFF

v_call: TRBV7-2
clone_size: .
d_call: .
j_call: TRBJ2-3
cdr3_nt: TGTGCCAGCAGCTTACCGACAGGTTACACAGATACGCAGTATTTT
cdr3_aa: CASSLPTGYTDTQYF

v_call: TRBV5-1
clone_size: .
d_call: .
j_call: TRBJ1-5
cdr3_nt: TGCGCCAGCAGCTTCGCGAGCAATCAGCCCCAGCATTTT
cdr3_aa: CASSFASNQPQHF